These 16 T cell receptor beta chains were sequenced from one sample in a study of cytomegalovirus exposure and HLA in healthy donors. Researchers ran the PCR with 60 Vbeta and 13 Jbeta primers. Sequencing was performed with immunoSEQ multiplex PCR; in TCRdb, only in-frame clones are kept and a portion is missing. The sample has 160,000 or so clones, less than 90% seen once. The sample taken for sequencing was PBMCs. The source is a man aged 25-40 years in good health and CMV-seronegative.

CDR3 coding DNA: TGTGCCATCAGTAGATGGGTCGGGGAAGATGGCTACACCTTC. This sequence encodes CAISRWVGEDGYTF. This sequence joins TRBV10-3 and TRBJ1-2, with unresolved D. The CDR3 runs 14 residues. Germline-derived CDR1 and CDR2 are ENHRY and SYGVKD. Between the trimmed V and J ends, which lost 5 bases and 6 bases, there was a span of 16 bases.

This sequence joins TRBV28 and TRBJ1-3, with TRBD1 identical over 8 bases. This CDR3 has 19 residues. Losses at the gene ends were 3 bases for V and 4 bases for J; bases not matched to a gene: 17. Germline V CDR1 and CDR2: MDHEN, SYDVKM. The CDR3 protein is CASSFWWQGAKNRGNTIYF. The CDR3 DNA sequence: TGTGCCAGCAGTTTTTGGTGGCAGGGGGCCAAAAACCGGGGAAACACCATATATTTT.

The chain joins TRBV11-3 to TRBJ1-1; D is unclear. CDR3 size: 14 residues. The germline V and J ends were trimmed by 4 bases and 1 base, with 10 bases remaining between them. Germline V CDR1 and CDR2: SGHNT, YENEEA. Written as DNA, the CDR3 is TGTGCCAGCAGCTCATATAATAGGAACACTGAAGCTTTCTTT. Translation gives CASSSYNRNTEAFF. The variable domain in full, with the rest retrieved from reference TRBV11-3 and TRBJ1-1, is EAGVVQSPRYKIIEKKQPVAFWCNPISGHNTLYWYLQNLGQGPELLIRYENEEAVDDSQLPKDRFSAERLKGVDSTLKIQPAELGDSAVYLCASSSYNRNTEAFFGQGTRLTVV.

This chain's CDR3 is CASSLVAPGLISYEQYF. CDR3 in DNA: TGCGCCAGCAGCTTGGTAGCACCTGGGTTGATATCCTACGAGCAGTACTTC. J is TRBJ2-7 and V is TRBV5-1; D is ambiguous. This CDR3 spans 17 amino acids. Trimming took off 0 bases at V and 1 base at J, with 17 bases between the two ends. CDR1 is SGHRS and CDR2 is YFSETQ in the germline V gene.

The chain uses TRBV7-6 and TRBJ2-5, with 14 nucleotides matching TRBD2. Germline assignment: CDR1 SGHVS and CDR2 FNYEAQ. This CDR3 has 19 amino acids. After removal of 5 bases from V and 5 bases from J, the junction contained 16 bases not matched to a gene. This CDR3 is CASSQDTRLAGGPEETQYF. For the CDR3, the DNA is TGTGCCAGCAGCCAAGACACCAGACTAGCGGGGGGGCCTGAGGAGACCCAGTACTTC.

V is TRBV7-6 and J is TRBJ1-3; no clear D gene. Trimming cost V 4 bases and J 0 bases, with 4 bases left between them. The CDR3 consists of 13 residues. Germline V gene sequence: CDR1 SGHVS, CDR2 FNYEAQ. CDR3 sequence (DNA): TGTGCCAGCAGCTCGAGCTCTGGAAACACCATATATTTT. Translation gives CASSSSSGNTIYF. The complete variable domain, with remaining parts taken from reference TRBV7-6 and TRBJ1-3, reads GAGVSQSPRYKVTKRGQDVALRCDPISGHVSLYWYRQALGQGPEFLTYFNYEAQQDKSGLPNDRFSAERPEGSISTLTIQRTEQRDSAMYRCASSSSSGNTIYFGEGSWLTVV.

This chain joins TRBV6-5 and TRBJ2-1; 7 bases fit TRBD2. The V segment lost 7 bases and the J segment 0 bases; nucleotides outside the gene matches: 6. Germline CDR1 reads MNHEY; CDR2 reads SVGAGI. The CDR3 runs 15 residues. This CDR3 reads CASNFGGSSYNEQFF. Written as DNA, the CDR3 is TGTGCCAGCAATTTTGGCGGGAGCTCCTACAATGAGCAGTTCTTC.

The chain links TRBV6-1 to TRBJ1-1; 8 nucleotides line up with TRBD1. CDR3 length equals 14 residues. Germline V lookup: CDR1 MNHNS, CDR2 SASEGT. Trimming removed 4 bases from V and 6 bases from J; junction bases left unmatched: 7. CDR3 loop: CASSVRQGLAEAFF. As DNA, the CDR3 is TGTGCCAGCAGTGTGAGACAGGGGCTCGCTGAAGCTTTCTTT.

The chain is built from TRBV9 and TRBJ1-1, with TRBD1 matching 7 bases. V was pared by 1 base and J by 3 bases, with 6 bases of the junction left unmatched. This CDR3 is built from 15 residues. CDR1 SGDLS and CDR2 YYNGEE come from the germline V gene. CDR3 region: CASSVPGTEDTEAFF. Here the CDR3 DNA reads TGTGCCAGCAGCGTACCAGGGACAGAGGACACTGAAGCTTTCTTT.

V is TRBV21-1 and J is TRBJ1-2; no check of the table's D call, TRBD1, against the DNA was made. TRBV21-1 is classified as a pseudogene. This CDR3 has 16 amino acids. CDR3 coding DNA: TGTGCCAGCAGCAAAGCGCCGGGACAGGGAGCCTATGGCTACACCTTC. Its protein product is CASSKAPGQGAYGYTF.

The V call is TRBV15, the J call TRBJ2-3; 7 bases are a match to TRBD2. Germline V gene lookup returns CDR1 LNHNV and CDR2 YYDKDF (reference sequence). The junction had 8 bases not matched to a gene; V was cut back by 5 bases and J by 0 bases. The CDR3 loop spans 16 amino acids. The CDR3 region has the DNA TGTGCCACCAGCCGGGGTGGGGGGGGAAGCACAGATACGCAGTATTTT. Amino acids: CATSRGGGGSTDTQYF.

V is TRBV28 and J is TRBJ2-7; 8 bases align to TRBD2. The CDR3 is 18 residues long. The germline gives CDR1 MDHEN, CDR2 SYDVKM. Trimming cost V 4 bases and J 2 bases; bases outside gene matches: 16. CDR3 coding DNA: TGTGCCAGCAGTTCAGTAGGACTAGCTGGAGGTTGGACCTACGAGCAGTACTTC. This codes for CASSSVGLAGGWTYEQYF.

This clone was picked up a small number of times. The CDR3 loop is CASTLKDRVGYTF. The DNA of the CDR3 is TGTGCCAGCACCCTAAAGGACAGAGTTGGCTACACCTTC. The rearrangement links TRBV21-1 to TRBJ1-2; the D call of TRBD1 is as the table states it, not checked on the DNA. TRBV21-1 is noted as a pseudogene. The CDR3 loop spans 13 amino acids.

The chain combines TRBV19 with TRBJ1-1; the D gene is possibly TRBD1 (6 bases). The CDR3 is 16 residues long. Trimming removed 1 base at V and 3 bases at J, with 15 bases between. Germline CDR1 LNHDA, CDR2 SQIVND (reference sequence). The CDR3 region has the DNA TGTGCCAGTAGTATAGGGGCGGGGGAGGGGGACACTGAAGCTTTCTTT. Translating gives CASSIGAGEGDTEAFF.

The chain uses TRBV28 and TRBJ2-4; 7 bases match TRBD2. V lost 6 bases to trimming and J lost 0 bases; unmatched junction nucleotides: 2. There are 14 residues in the CDR3. The germline V gene has CDR1 MDHEN and CDR2 SYDVKM. DNA of the CDR3: TGTGCCAGCAGATCTAGCGGAGCCAAAAACATTCAGTACTTC. It translates to CASRSSGAKNIQYF.

The chain has TRBV5-8 and TRBJ1-1, with D maybe TRBD1 (6 bases). Germline lookup yields CDR1 SGHTS and CDR2 YDEGEE. The CDR3 totals 15 residues. V lost 2 bases, J lost 6 bases, and 17 bases lay in between. CDR3 protein: CASSFYGGRFAEAFF. CDR3 DNA sequence: TGTGCCAGCAGCTTTTATGGGGGCAGGTTCGCTGAAGCTTTCTTT.